One sample yielded the 18 T cell receptor beta chains listed below, sequenced in a study of shared clonotypes between healthy human individuals. Clones were read by immunoSEQ multiplex PCR, and TCRdb kept only the in-frame ones, dropping some. The data contain over a million clones, roughly 96% of them seen just once; the ten biggest clones take up approximately 1.1%. The material sequenced was naive CD4+ T cells sorted from blood. Sample subset: CD45RA+ positively selected. The receptors come from a man aged 30 to 39 in good health.

The CDR3 spells CASSPTVMTDTQYF. The CDR3 region has the DNA TGTGCCAGCAGCCCTACGGTAATGACAGATACGCAGTATTTT. This sequence joins TRBV5-6 and TRBJ2-3; D not resolved. The CDR3 runs 14 residues. The V gene's germline CDR1 is SGHDT and CDR2 YYEEEE. The ends were cut back, 4 bases at V and 3 bases at J, with 12 bases in the middle.

This chain connects TRBV10-3 to TRBJ2-7; D is perhaps TRBD1 or TRBD2 (6 bases each). The V gene's germline CDR1 is ENHRY and CDR2 SYGVKD. Between the trimmed V and J ends, which lost 10 bases and 6 bases, there was a span of 19 bases. The length of the CDR3 is 13 residues. The CDR3 DNA sequence: TGTGCCACCAGGCGGGGACAACCTGGCGAGCAGTACTTC. This codes for CATRRGQPGEQYF.

The V gene is TRBV6-5, the J gene TRBJ2-1; TRBD2 is a possible D gene (6 bases). The ends were cut back, 6 bases at V and 5 bases at J, with 14 bases in the middle. The CDR3 loop spans 14 amino acids. Per germline, CDR1 MNHEY and CDR2 SVGAGI. The CDR3 loop reads CASRPVGGNNEQFF. The DNA for the CDR3 is TGTGCCAGCAGGCCCGTGGGGGGTAACAATGAGCAGTTCTTC.

The chain uses TRBV27 and TRBJ2-1, with D possibly matching TRBD1 (6 bases). Germline V gene data show CDR1 as MNHEY and CDR2 as SMNVEV (reference sequence). The CDR3 has 16 residues. V was trimmed by 3 bases and J by 4 bases, leaving 16 bases between them. CDR3 nucleotide sequence: TGTGCCAGCAGTTTCTCAGACAGGTTATATTACAATGAGCAGTTCTTC. It translates to CASSFSDRLYYNEQFF.

This clone was recorded only once. This chain uses TRBV5-1 with TRBJ2-1; the match to TRBD1 covers 9 bases. Per the germline V gene, CDR1 is SGHRS and CDR2 is YFSETQ. The ends lost 0 bases at V and 9 bases at J; junction bases unmatched: 10. The CDR3 has 16 amino acids. The CDR3, as DNA: TGCGCCAGCAGCTTGGCCGGGACAGGGTCTTCTACTGAGCAGTTCTTC. It codes for CASSLAGTGSSTEQFF. The whole variable domain, filled in from reference TRBV5-1 and TRBJ2-1, reads KAGVTQTPRYLIKTRGQQVTLSCSPISGHRSVSWYQQTPGQGLQFLFEYFSETQRNKGNFPGRFSGRQFSNSRSEMNVSTLELGDSALYLCASSLAGTGSSTEQFFGPGTRLTVL.

This chain joins TRBV5-4 and TRBJ2-1, with TRBD2 identical over 7 bases. Germline V gene sequence: CDR1 SGHNT, CDR2 YYREEE (reference sequence). The CDR3 has 15 amino acids. Trimming took 0 bases from V and 1 from J; bases not matched to a gene: 1. This chain's CDR3 is CASSLGGRSYNEQFF. The CDR3 region has the DNA TGTGCCAGCAGCTTGGGCGGGAGATCCTACAATGAGCAGTTCTTC.

The chain has TRBV2 and TRBJ2-7; 8 bases map to TRBD1. Trimming cost V 7 bases and J 5 bases; bases outside gene matches: 10. Germline assignment: CDR1 SNHLY and CDR2 FYNNEI. This CDR3 is built from 14 residues. In DNA form, the CDR3 reads TGTGCCAGCAAACTGGGACAGGTTCCCCACGAGCAGTACTTC. The encoded protein is CASKLGQVPHEQYF.

About this clone itself: This specimen includes other DNA sequences encoding the same CDR3. The chain uses TRBV5-1 and TRBJ2-2; D is uncertain. V lost 0 bases to trimming and J lost 2 bases, with 5 bases between them. CDR1 is SGHRS and CDR2 is YFSETQ in the germline V gene. The CDR3 is 14 residues long. The CDR3 nucleotides read TGCGCCAGCAGCTTGGCAAGTAACACCGGGGAGCTGTTTTTT. This gives the protein CASSLASNTGELFF.

V is TRBV7-9 and J is TRBJ1-2; D ambiguous. Trimming took 5 bases from V and 6 from J, leaving 13 bases between them. Germline CDR1 SEHNR, CDR2 FQNEAQ (reference sequence). This CDR3 comprises 13 residues. The CDR3 DNA sequence: TGTGCCAGCAGCCCACTTCTGACGCATGGCTACACCTTC. This sequence encodes CASSPLLTHGYTF.

The CDR3 loop reads CAWSPGFEQYF. For the CDR3, the DNA is TGTGCCTGGAGTCCAGGGTTCGAGCAGTACTTC. The chain links TRBV30 to TRBJ2-7, with a tentative D call TRBD1 (5 bases). In germline, CDR1 is GTSNPN, CDR2 SVGIG (reference sequence). V gave up 2 bases and J gave up 6 bases, with 8 bases separating them. This CDR3 region has 11 residues.

The chain joins TRBV11-2 to TRBJ2-1, with a possible D match to TRBD1 (6 bases). Trimming cost V 5 bases and J 4 bases, with 18 bases left between them. The CDR3 runs 16 residues. Looked up from germline, CDR1 is SGHAT and CDR2 is FQNNGV. The CDR3 DNA is TGTGCCAGCAGCCCCGTGACAGGCGCTTGGTACAATGAGCAGTTCTTC. Residues: CASSPVTGAWYNEQFF.

This chain uses TRBV7-3 with TRBJ2-7; 12 positions match TRBD2. Germline trimming cut 4 bases from V and 0 bases from J; bases unmatched to any gene: 1. The CDR3 runs to 15 residues. The germline gives CDR1 SGHTA, CDR2 FQGTGA. In nucleotides, the CDR3 is TGTGCCAGCAGCTCGGGACTAGCGGGCTCCTACGAGCAGTACTTC. It yields the protein CASSSGLAGSYEQYF. Together with reference TRBV7-3 and TRBJ2-7, the CDR3 gives the full variable domain: GAGVSQTPSNKVTEKGKYVELRCDPISGHTALYWYRQSLGQGPEFLIYFQGTGAADDSGLPNDRFFAVRPEGSVSTLKIQRTERGDSAVYLCASSSGLAGSYEQYFGPGTRLTVT.

This clone came up once. The chain couples TRBV25-1 to TRBJ2-7, with TRBD1 matching over 8 bases. V trimming: 6 bases; J trimming: 2 bases; junction bases outside the gene matches: 6. The CDR3 is made up of 14 amino acids. The germline CDR1 and CDR2 sequences are MGHDK and SYGVNS. The CDR3 here is CASREDRAPYEQYF. The CDR3 region has the DNA TGTGCCAGCAGAGAGGACAGGGCACCCTACGAGCAGTACTTC.

V and J are TRBV6-5 and TRBJ2-7, with TRBD1 matching 9 bases. The CDR3 covers 15 residues. The J segment lost 3 bases and the V segment lost 5 bases, leaving 8 bases of the junction unmatched. CDR1 and CDR2 from the germline V gene are MNHEY and SVGAGI. CDR3 nucleotide sequence: TGTGCCAGCAGTCAATTCGGGACAGGGTACTACGAGCAGTACTTC. Encoded protein: CASSQFGTGYYEQYF.

In nucleotides, the CDR3 is TGTGCCAGCAGTCCCTGGCGGACAGCCCTGGGGGATGAGCAGTTCTTC. It specifies CASSPWRTALGDEQFF. This chain connects TRBV28 to TRBJ2-1, with D perhaps matching TRBD1 (6 bases). The CDR3 runs 16 residues. Germline V gene sequence: CDR1 MDHEN, CDR2 SYDVKM. Trimming shortened V by 5 bases and J by 8 bases, and 22 bases separated the two germline ends.

The gene calls are TRBV5-6 and TRBJ1-4; 7 bases fit TRBD1. CDR1 and CDR2 (germline): SGHDT, YYEEEE. This CDR3 comprises 14 residues. V shed 3 bases and J 8 bases; nucleotides not matched to a gene: 7. CDR3 sequence: CASSSQGSGEKLFF. Written as DNA, the CDR3 is TGTGCCAGCAGCTCACAGGGGAGTGGCGAAAAACTGTTTTTT.

Worth noting for this clone: One end of the junction is discordant with germline, which a read error may explain. V usage is TRBV20-1 and J usage is TRBJ2-7, with 8 bases fitting TRBD1. This CDR3 has 11 residues. Germline lookup yields CDR1 DFQATT and CDR2 SNEGSKA (reference sequence). In DNA, the CDR3 is TGCAGTGCTAGAGCGTTTGACAGGGGTGGCTTC. It yields the protein CSARAFDRGGF.

This clone appeared a single time. The rearrangement links TRBV28 to TRBJ2-7, with TRBD1 identical over 12 bases. This CDR3 region has 16 residues. Per the germline V gene, CDR1 is MDHEN and CDR2 is SYDVKM. The V segment lost 5 bases and the J segment 4 bases; nucleotides outside the gene matches: 9. CDR3 protein: CASSPPGQGASYEQYF. CDR3 nucleotides: TGTGCCAGCAGTCCCCCGGGACAGGGGGCTTCATACGAGCAGTACTTC.